These 4 T cell receptor beta chains were all obtained from the same sample, sequenced in a study of blood T cell repertoires in COVID-19 (dated by TCRdb to about 2020). The library was made by the immunoSEQ multiplex PCR assay. TCRdb took this table from immuneACCESS and kept in-frame rearrangements with V and J called. Such tables lack part of the clones; where checked against another copy, unresolved V genes explain under half of the gap, and the rest is unexplained. Across this sample there are about 100,000 clones, with more than 65% seen only once. The ten largest clonotypes hold 15% to 20% of the sample. Sequencing was performed on peripheral blood. These receptor sequences come from a human donor in a cohort sampled during active COVID-19.

The chain carries TRBV3-1 (or the pseudogene TRBV3-2) and TRBJ2-7, with 8 nucleotides matching TRBD2. V trimming: 0 bases; J trimming: 4 bases; junction bases outside the gene matches: 8. The CDR3 has 16 residues. Germline V gene sequence: CDR1 LGHDT, CDR2 YNNKEL (reference sequence). CDR3 protein: CASSQEGAGRAYEQYF. For the CDR3, the DNA is TGTGCCAGCAGCCAAGAAGGGGCCGGGAGGGCGTACGAGCAGTACTTC.

V and J are TRBV5-6 and TRBJ2-7; D gene ambiguous. V was cut by 3 bases and J by 7 bases, with 8 bases left in between. CDR3 length: 11 residues. From germline, CDR1 is SGHDT and CDR2 YYEEEE. The CDR3 DNA follows: TGTGCCAGCAGCTATAGGCGGGAGCAGTACTTC. It translates to CASSYRREQYF. Complete variable domain (other parts from reference TRBV5-6 and TRBJ2-7): DAGVTQSPTHLIKTRGQQVTLRCSPKSGHDTVSWYQQALGQGPQFIFQYYEEEERQRGNFPDRFSGHQFPNYSSELNVNALLLGDSALYLCASSYRREQYFGPGTRLTVT.

The CDR3 region is CASTERGTKNIQYF. The DNA of the CDR3 is TGTGCCAGTACGGAAAGGGGAACCAAAAACATTCAGTACTTC. This chain connects TRBV19 to TRBJ2-4; maybe TRBD1 (5 bases). Looked up from germline, CDR1 is LNHDA and CDR2 is SQIVND (reference sequence). The CDR3 spans 14 residues. The ends were cut back, 7 bases at V and 2 bases at J, with 12 bases in the middle.

This clone was observed a handful of times. This chain joins TRBV11-2 and TRBJ2-2, with no clear D. This CDR3 is 17 amino acids long. Germline loops: CDR1 SGHAT, CDR2 FQNNGV. Trimming stripped 1 base from V and 4 bases from J, with 16 bases between. This CDR3 reads CASSLVTVRRSTGELFF. CDR3 nucleotides: TGTGCCAGCAGCTTAGTTACAGTTCGAAGAAGCACCGGGGAGCTGTTTTTT.